Listed below are T cell receptor beta chains from one sample, sequenced in a study of CD8 T cells in ankylosing spondylitis. TCRdb re-derived calls from the 5' RACE reads in MiXCR, one entry per CDR3 protein. The table lists under 250,000 distinct CDR3 sequences, less than 9.5% of them singletons. Sequencing was done on a sample of blood, either unsorted or a sorted T cell fraction (not recorded which). These receptors were collected from a female donor with ankylosing spondylitis or in good health (not recorded which). Both conserved end residues are part of each CDR3. The D gene is left open where the match is weak. The size entry is marked missing in some rows and otherwise reads once, few, many or a size class.

d_call	v_call	j_call	clone_size	cdr3_nt	cdr3_aa
.	TRBV7-9	TRBJ2-6	few	TGTGCCAGCAGCAGTACCTCGAATCCTGGGGCCAACGTCCTGACTTTC	CASSSTSNPGANVLTF
.	TRBV5-1	TRBJ2-1	.	TGCGCCAGCAGCACTTCTAGGGATGAGCAGTTCTTC	CASSTSRDEQFF
.	TRBV29-1	TRBJ1-5	many	TGCAGCGTTGACTCAGAGCTTAGCAATCAGCCCCAGCATTTT	CSVDSELSNQPQHF
TRBD2	TRBV29-1	TRBJ2-1	many	TGCAGCGCCGACGGGCGGGAGGGCCGGGATGAGCAGTTCTTC	CSADGREGRDEQFF
.	TRBV27	TRBJ2-3	many	TGTGCCAGCAGTTTCCTCGGACTGTCGGTGGCAGATACGCAGTATTTT	CASSFLGLSVADTQYF
TRBD2	TRBV20-1	TRBJ2-1	many	TGCAGTGCTTTACCGCCTAGCGGGAGGGTATACAATGAGCAGTTCTTC	CSALPPSGRVYNEQFF
.	TRBV25-1	TRBJ1-2	many	TGTGCCAGCAGTGAGAGAGGAAGCAGTTCCTATGGCTACACCTTC	CASSERGSSSYGYTF
.	TRBV7-2	TRBJ2-7	.	TGTGCCAGCAGCGCTGCACCCGCCGGGTTGTACGAGCAGTACTTC	CASSAAPAGLYEQYF
.	TRBV27	TRBJ2-5	many	TGTGCCAGCAGTTTCCGACAGAAAGAGACCCAGTACTTC	CASSFRQKETQYF
.	TRBV29-1	TRBJ1-1	many	TGCAGCGTTGTGGCCTTGGGATCGGGAGCTTTCTTT	CSVVALGSGAFF
.	TRBV11-3	TRBJ1-1	many	TGTGCCAGCAGCCCCGGACTCCCGAGGGGGACTGAAGCTTTCTTT	CASSPGLPRGTEAFF
.	TRBV27	TRBJ2-2	.	TGTACCAGCAGTCTAAAAGGGGGGACAACCGGGGAGCTGTTTTTT	CTSSLKGGTTGELFF
.	TRBV7-2	TRBJ2-7	many	TGTGCCAGCAGCTTAGCGCCAGGAACCTCCTACGAGCAGTACTTC	CASSLAPGTSYEQYF
.	TRBV20-1	TRBJ1-2	many	TGCAGTGCTAGAGACAGACGAGGCTACACCTTC	CSARDRRGYTF
TRBD1	TRBV5-1	TRBJ1-1	.	TGCGCCAGCAGCGGGACAGGGGGCAGGTTGACTGAAGCTTTCTTT	CASSGTGGRLTEAFF
.	TRBV18	TRBJ2-1	many	TGTGCCAGCTCACCACCGGTTCAGGGGAGCTCCTACAATGAGCAGTTCTTC	CASSPPVQGSSYNEQFF
.	TRBV25-1	TRBJ2-5	few	TGTGCCAGCAGTGAAAGCGAGTACCAAGAGACCCAGTACTTC	CASSESEYQETQYF